These 7 T cell receptor beta chains originate from one sample sequenced in a study of cytomegalovirus exposure and HLA in healthy donors. PCR amplification relied on 60 Vbeta primers (plus 13 Jbeta primers). TCRdb's copy holds only in-frame clones and misses some; the assay was immunoSEQ multiplex PCR. Here the sample spans about 120,000 clones, about three quarters being singletons. Sequencing was carried out using PBMCs. Receptors originate from a female donor in good health and CMV-seronegative.

V usage is TRBV6-5 and J usage is TRBJ2-1; D possibly corresponds to TRBD2 (6 bases). Between the trimmed V and J ends, which lost 7 bases and 4 bases, there was a span of 17 bases. The length of the CDR3 is 15 residues. Germline CDR1 reads MNHEY; CDR2 reads SVGAGI. The CDR3 loop is CASKGLTSPYNEQFF. CDR3 coding DNA: TGTGCCAGCAAAGGGTTAACTAGCCCGTACAATGAGCAGTTCTTC.

The chain couples TRBV5-1 to TRBJ2-1, with 10 bases identical to TRBD2. Per germline, CDR1 SGHRS and CDR2 YFSETQ. The CDR3 has 16 residues. Trimming at V came to 0 bases and at J to 5 bases, leaving 5 bases not matched to a gene. The CDR3 is CASSLEGLASHNEQFF. The CDR3 DNA follows: TGCGCCAGCAGCTTGGAGGGACTAGCGTCCCACAATGAGCAGTTCTTC. Full variable domain (outside the CDR3, taken from reference TRBV5-1 and TRBJ2-1): KAGVTQTPRYLIKTRGQQVTLSCSPISGHRSVSWYQQTPGQGLQFLFEYFSETQRNKGNFPGRFSGRQFSNSRSEMNVSTLELGDSALYLCASSLEGLASHNEQFFGPGTRLTVL.

The chain has TRBV14 and TRBJ1-2; D is uncertain. CDR3 length equals 13 residues. CDR1 and CDR2 from the germline V gene are SGHDN and FVKESK. V lost 3 bases and J lost 3, with 8 bases in between. The CDR3: CASSQGRYYGYTF. The CDR3 DNA sequence: TGTGCCAGCAGCCAGGGCAGATACTATGGCTACACCTTC. Filled out from reference TRBV14 and TRBJ1-2, the complete variable domain reads EAGVTQFPSHSVIEKGQTVTLRCDPISGHDNLYWYRRVMGKEIKFLLHFVKESKQDESGMPNNRFLAERTGGTYSTLKVQPAELEDSGVYFCASSQGRYYGYTFGSGTRLTVV.

This clone turned up a few times. As DNA, the CDR3 is TGTGCCAGCAGCTTAGGGCAGGGGGCGAGCGAGCAGTACTTC. This translates into CASSLGQGASEQYF. The chain employs TRBV7-6 and TRBJ2-7; 8 nucleotides match TRBD1. The ends lost 1 base at V and 6 bases at J; junction bases unmatched: 5. The V gene's germline CDR1 is SGHVS and CDR2 FNYEAQ. This CDR3 is built from 14 residues.

The genes are TRBV10-3 and TRBJ2-7; D is uncertain. Trimming cost V 10 bases and J 6 bases, with 22 bases left between them. CDR3 length: 14 amino acids. Germline-derived CDR1 and CDR2 are ENHRY and SYGVKD. The CDR3 loop is CASRTTEESGEQYF. The DNA for the CDR3 is TGTGCCAGTAGAACAACCGAGGAAAGTGGCGAGCAGTACTTC.

This chain links TRBV7-2 with TRBJ2-2; 8 positions match TRBD2. CDR3 length equals 17 residues. CDR1 and CDR2 from the germline V gene are SGHTA and FQGNSA. The J segment lost 0 bases and the V segment lost 3 bases, leaving 6 bases of the junction unmatched. Here the CDR3 reads CASSLAAGGSNTGELFF. In DNA, the CDR3 is TGTGCCAGCAGCTTGGCCGCGGGGGGATCGAACACCGGGGAGCTGTTTTTT.

In this sample, this clone turned up a few times. The rearrangement uses TRBV5-1 and TRBJ1-4; TRBD1 agrees at 9 bases. The length of the CDR3 is 18 residues. In germline, CDR1 is SGHRS, CDR2 YFSETQ. Losses at the gene ends were 0 bases for V and 2 bases for J; bases not matched to a gene: 8. CDR3 protein: CASSLGDRELWTNEKLFF. DNA for the CDR3: TGCGCCAGCAGCTTGGGGGACAGGGAGTTGTGGACTAATGAAAAACTGTTTTTT.